These 21 T cell receptor beta chains originate from one sample sequenced in a study of blood T cell repertoires in COVID-19. Produced via immunoSEQ multiplex PCR; TCRdb's table is partial and in-frame only. The sample carries 110,000 or so clones, approximately 81% recorded once. Sequenced material: peripheral blood. The source of these receptors is a man aged 40-49 years with acute or convalescent COVID-19.

The CDR3 sequence is CATSDFSGTSGGGWNEQFF. The CDR3 DNA reads TGTGCCACCAGTGATTTCTCCGGGACTAGCGGGGGGGGGTGGAATGAGCAGTTCTTC. The chain carries TRBV24-1 and TRBJ2-1; 16 nucleotides match TRBD2. There are 19 residues in the CDR3. The trim removed 1 base at V and 7 bases at J, leaving 9 bases unmatched. Germline-derived CDR1 and CDR2 are KGHDR and SFDVKD.

V and J are TRBV11-2 and TRBJ1-1; perhaps TRBD1 as D (5 bases). Germline CDR1 reads SGHAT; CDR2 reads FQNNGV. This CDR3 comprises 14 residues. V gave up 5 bases and J gave up 0 bases, with 10 bases separating them. This chain's CDR3 is CASSQAGLNTEAFF. DNA for the CDR3: TGTGCCAGCAGCCAAGCGGGGCTGAACACTGAAGCTTTCTTT.

This chain connects TRBV6-5 to TRBJ1-2; TRBD1 matches at 12 bases. Germline V gene sequence: CDR1 MNHEY, CDR2 SVGAGI. V shed 11 bases and J 8 bases; nucleotides not matched to a gene: 9. CDR3 size: 13 residues. The DNA of the CDR3 is TGTGCCGGGGGACAGGGGGCGGCTTGGGGCTACACCTTC. Its translation is CAGGQGAAWGYTF.

The chain employs TRBV4-1 and TRBJ2-7, with D hard to call. The CDR3 is made up of 14 amino acids. Trimming pared 1 base from V and 5 bases from J, leaving 12 bases between. Per the germline V gene, CDR1 is MGHRA and CDR2 is YSYEKL. The chain's CDR3 is CASSQVSSPDEQYF. The CDR3, as DNA: TGCGCCAGCAGCCAAGTATCAAGCCCCGACGAGCAGTACTTC.

Only one count was recorded for this clone. The chain uses TRBV5-1 and TRBJ2-3; 10 nucleotides agree with TRBD1. Germline V gene data show CDR1 as SGHRS and CDR2 as YFSETQ. The CDR3 runs to 18 residues. The V and J ends lost 3 bases and 0 bases, in that order; junction bases with no gene match: 10. The CDR3 DNA reads TGCGCCAGCAGCTCCGGACAGGGGGGGCCCATTAGCACAGATACGCAGTATTTT. Its translation is CASSSGQGGPISTDTQYF.

In its sample, this clone was seen a few times. V usage is TRBV11-2 and J usage is TRBJ2-2, with TRBD2 as a possible D gene (5 bases). The CDR3 covers 13 residues. The germline V and J ends were trimmed by 6 bases and 1 base, with 6 bases remaining between them. Germline lookup yields CDR1 SGHAT and CDR2 FQNNGV. CDR3 amino acids: CASRGRNTGELFF. The CDR3 region has the DNA TGTGCCAGCAGGGGGAGGAACACCGGGGAGCTGTTTTTT.

V usage is TRBV19 and J usage is TRBJ1-1; D is uncertain. The germline CDR1 and CDR2 sequences are LNHDA and SQIVND (reference sequence). Trimming shortened V by 8 bases and J by 4 bases, and 20 bases separated the two germline ends. CDR3 length equals 15 residues. The CDR3 region is CASSAGWAGVTEAFF. As DNA, the CDR3 is TGTGCCAGTTCCGCCGGCTGGGCCGGGGTCACTGAAGCTTTCTTT.

J is TRBJ1-3 and V is TRBV6-5; TRBD1 is a possible D gene (5 bases). The CDR3 sequence is 14 residues long. The ends were cut back, 5 bases at V and 3 bases at J, with 11 bases in the middle. CDR1 and CDR2 from the germline V gene are MNHEY and SVGAGI. CDR3 in DNA: TGTGCCAGCAGTAACCCAGGGTATGGAAACACCATATATTTT. Protein product: CASSNPGYGNTIYF.

The rearrangement links TRBV30 to TRBJ2-3; D is possibly TRBD2 (5 bases). Trimming removed 3 bases at V and 8 bases at J, with 9 bases between. The CDR3 contains 11 residues. CDR1 GTSNPN and CDR2 SVGIG come from the germline V gene (reference sequence). The CDR3 spells CAWSGISTQYF. The CDR3 DNA follows: TGTGCCTGGAGCGGGATTTCTACGCAGTATTTT.

This chain uses TRBV19 with TRBJ1-1; no firm D call. The CDR3 is 14 amino acids. Germline loops: CDR1 LNHDA, CDR2 SQIVND (reference sequence). Trimming took off 7 bases at V and 4 bases at J, with 16 bases between the two ends. Here the CDR3 DNA reads TGTGCCAGTAAAGCGGAGGGAACATCCACTGAAGCTTTCTTT. This translates into CASKAEGTSTEAFF.

The gene calls are TRBV19 and TRBJ1-5; D is ambiguous. Trimming left V 5 bases short and J 6 bases short, with 14 bases between. The CDR3 has 14 residues. Germline CDR1 is LNHDA and CDR2 is SQIVND (reference sequence). DNA of the CDR3: TGTGCCAGTAGTTTCGGGATAGCGGGTCAGCCCCAGCATTTT. It codes for CASSFGIAGQPQHF.

The V gene is TRBV4-1, the J gene TRBJ2-7; D perhaps matches TRBD1 (5 bases). In germline, CDR1 is MGHRA, CDR2 YSYEKL. Trimming left V 4 bases short and J 5 bases short, with 12 bases between. The CDR3 runs 13 residues. The DNA of the CDR3 is TGCGCCAGCAGCCGAGACAGTTCCGACGAGCAGTACTTC. Translation gives CASSRDSSDEQYF.

This clone was found a few times. The chain links TRBV7-2 to TRBJ1-4, with D possibly being TRBD1 (5 bases). The CDR3 consists of 15 residues. Germline-derived CDR1 and CDR2 are SGHTA and FQGNSA. V dropped 5 bases and J dropped 8 bases, with 18 bases sitting between them. The DNA of the CDR3 is TGTGCCAGCAGCCAAGGGGTGCTTACTGGGGAAAAACTGTTTTTT. Its protein is CASSQGVLTGEKLFF.

The V gene is TRBV5-1, the J gene TRBJ1-4; D is unclear. The germline gives CDR1 SGHRS, CDR2 YFSETQ. This CDR3 spans 17 amino acids. The V gene lost 0 bases and the J gene lost 6 bases, with 18 bases spanning the gap. CDR3 amino acids: CASSLAGGMTRDEKLFF. The CDR3 nucleotides read TGCGCCAGCAGCTTGGCAGGAGGGATGACGAGGGATGAAAAACTGTTTTTT.

The chain couples TRBV5-1 to TRBJ2-7, with D possibly TRBD2 on 5 matching bases. Trimming shortened V by 0 bases and J by 0 bases, and 10 bases separated the two germline ends. Germline-derived CDR1 and CDR2 are SGHRS and YFSETQ. The CDR3 is 15 amino acids. CDR3 region: CASSLVPGSSYEQYF. CDR3 nucleotides: TGCGCCAGCAGCTTGGTGCCGGGGAGCTCCTACGAGCAGTACTTC.

This clone was seen a few times. The chain uses TRBV11-1 and TRBJ1-2, with D possibly TRBD1 on 5 matching bases. V lost 1 base to trimming and J lost 4 bases, with 13 bases between them. Per germline, CDR1 SGHAT and CDR2 FQDESV (reference sequence). The CDR3 is 15 residues long. CDR3 nucleotide sequence: TGTGCCAGCAGCTTAGACCAGGACATAAGCTATGGCTACACCTTC. As protein: CASSLDQDISYGYTF.

This chain joins TRBV10-3 and TRBJ2-7; TRBD2 matches at 9 bases. CDR1 is ENHRY and CDR2 is SYGVKD in the germline V gene. With 0 bases clipped from V and 1 base from J, the junction kept 1 base outside the gene matches. The CDR3 sequence is 15 residues long. For the CDR3, the DNA is TGTGCCATCAGTGAGTCTAGCGGGGGATCCTACGAGCAGTACTTC. Protein: CAISESSGGSYEQYF.

The J gene is TRBJ2-7, the V gene TRBV11-2, with 12 bases fitting TRBD2. This CDR3 is 16 amino acids long. Germline V CDR1 and CDR2: SGHAT, FQNNGV. V dropped 5 bases and J dropped 4; count of bases not matched to a gene: 9. CDR3 DNA sequence: TGTGCCAGCAGCCCATCTCTAGCGGGGGGGCGATACGAGCAGTACTTC. Its translation: CASSPSLAGGRYEQYF.

The chain uses TRBV3-1 (or the pseudogene TRBV3-2) and TRBJ1-1; 8 bases fit TRBD1. Per the germline V gene, CDR1 is LGHDT and CDR2 is YNNKEL (reference sequence). V trimming: 1 base; J trimming: 4 bases; junction bases outside the gene matches: 17. The CDR3 loop spans 19 amino acids. CDR3 coding DNA: TGTGCCAGCAGCCAAGTCCAGGGGGCGAGGCTTGACCGTACCACTGAAGCTTTCTTT. This translates into CASSQVQGARLDRTTEAFF.

This chain joins TRBV11-2 and TRBJ1-1; D gene uncertain. Per the germline V gene, CDR1 is SGHAT and CDR2 is FQNNGV. CDR3 length: 13 amino acids. Trimming cost V 5 bases and J 0 bases, with 7 bases left between them. CDR3 in amino acids: CASSRGLNTEAFF. The CDR3 region has the DNA TGTGCCAGCAGCCGCGGATTGAACACTGAAGCTTTCTTT.

The V and J genes are TRBV2 and TRBJ2-3; weak D call: TRBD2 (6 bases). Trimming removed 2 bases at V and 0 bases at J, with 9 bases between. Germline CDR1 reads SNHLY; CDR2 reads FYNNEI. CDR3 length: 15 amino acids. The CDR3: CASSERTKSTDTQYF. Written as DNA, the CDR3 is TGTGCCAGCAGTGAACGGACTAAAAGCACAGATACGCAGTATTTT.